A single sample is the source of the 13 T cell receptor beta chains below, sequenced in a study of beta chain features in type 1 diabetes. Expressed TCRB transcripts were sequenced after all isolated RNA was converted to cDNA. TCRdb keeps only in-frame clones here, not all; method: immunoSEQ multiplex PCR. The profile shows around 240,000 clones, about 9.3% of them singletons. The source material was naive CD4+ T cells from blood. The origin of the receptors is a woman younger than 35 in good health.

J is TRBJ2-3 and V is TRBV10-1, with D unclear. V lost 10 bases, J lost 2 bases, and 7 bases lay in between. Germline V gives CDR1 WNHNN, CDR2 SYGVQD (reference sequence). This CDR3 spans 11 amino acids. The CDR3 coding sequence is TGCGCCACGGGTGACACAGATACGCAGTATTTT. Its translation is CATGDTDTQYF.

V is TRBV7-8 and J is TRBJ2-3, with D possibly being TRBD2 (5 bases). The CDR3 has 18 amino acids. Germline loops: CDR1 SGHVS, CDR2 FQNEAQ. V lost 2 bases to trimming and J lost 7 bases, with 25 bases between them. CDR3 sequence (DNA): TGTGCCAGCAGCTTACGGAGACCGGCATTAGCAGGACTGAATACGCAGTATTTT. This translates into CASSLRRPALAGLNTQYF.

The sample holds a few counts of this clone. V and J are TRBV9 and TRBJ1-4, with D maybe TRBD1 (6 bases). Germline assignment: CDR1 SGDLS and CDR2 YYNGEE. V lost 4 bases, J lost 4 bases, and 14 bases lay in between. The CDR3 runs 15 residues. As DNA, the CDR3 is TGTGCCAGCAGCCCCGCTGGACAGCGTAATGAAAAACTGTTTTTT. Protein: CASSPAGQRNEKLFF.

J is TRBJ2-2 and V is TRBV18; D is perhaps TRBD2 (6 bases). Germline CDR1 is KGHSH and CDR2 is LQKENI. V lost 2 bases, J lost 1 base, and 11 bases lay in between. The CDR3 covers 16 residues. CDR3 DNA: TGTGCCAGCTCACCATCAGCGGGTATGAACACCGGGGAGCTGTTTTTT. Amino acid sequence: CASSPSAGMNTGELFF.

This clone has only a few counts. The chain has TRBV27 and TRBJ2-4; TRBD2 matches 8 bases. With 7 bases clipped from V and 3 bases from J, the junction kept 5 bases outside the gene matches. The CDR3 has 14 amino acids. From germline, CDR1 is MNHEY and CDR2 SMNVEV (reference sequence). The CDR3 protein is CASNFREGKNIQYF. As DNA, the CDR3 is TGTGCCAGCAATTTCCGGGAGGGCAAAAACATTCAGTACTTC.

The chain combines TRBV5-4 with TRBJ2-2, with 7 bases fitting TRBD2. The CDR3 is 15 residues long. With V trimmed by 0 bases and J by 6 bases, 5 bases remained unmatched. The V gene's germline CDR1 is SGHNT and CDR2 YYREEE (reference sequence). The CDR3 DNA reads as TGTGCCAGCAGCTTGGCCGGGGGAGGGCCCGGGGAGCTGTTTTTT. Its translation is CASSLAGGGPGELFF.

This rearrangement joins TRBV30 to TRBJ1-5; D remains ambiguous. This CDR3 spans 13 amino acids. CDR1 is GTSNPN and CDR2 is SVGIG in the germline V gene (reference sequence). V lost 1 base and J lost 3, with 7 bases in between. In nucleotides, the CDR3 is TGTGCCTGGAGTGATCAGGTCAATCAGCCCCAGCATTTT. The encoded protein is CAWSDQVNQPQHF.

This clone turned up a few times. The CDR3 DNA reads as TGTGCTAGTGGACGTAGCGGGAGGGCGGAGACCCAGTACTTC. This codes for CASGRSGRAETQYF. V gene TRBV12-5 combines with J gene TRBJ2-5; 11 bases map to TRBD2. From germline, CDR1 is LGHNT and CDR2 FRNRAP. J was trimmed by 5 bases and V by 6 bases; bases with no gene match: 5. This CDR3 is built from 14 residues.

This clone was picked up a small number of times. This chain links TRBV27 with TRBJ2-2; tentatively, D is TRBD2 (5 bases). Germline V CDR1 and CDR2: MNHEY, SMNVEV (reference sequence). The V and J ends lost 7 bases and 7 bases respectively, with 10 bases between them. CDR3 size: 12 residues. The CDR3 DNA reads TGTGCCAGCATCAACGGGGTCGGGGAGCTGTTTTTT. It translates to CASINGVGELFF.

The gene calls are TRBV19 and TRBJ1-5, with 8 positions matching TRBD1. This CDR3 is built from 14 residues. The V gene end was trimmed by 9 bases and the J gene end by 1 base; junction bases not matched to a gene: 5. Germline V gene data show CDR1 as LNHDA and CDR2 as SQIVND (reference sequence). Here the CDR3 DNA reads TGTGCCAGCCTCGACAGGGGAAGCAATCAGCCCCAGCATTTT. Amino acids: CASLDRGSNQPQHF.

In this sample, this clone turned up a few times. The chain recombines TRBV23-1 with TRBJ1-1; D is ambiguous. TRBV23-1 is assigned to the ORF class and has an uncertain function. V lost 7 bases and J 3 bases, leaving 15 bases between the germline ends. The CDR3 is 14 residues long. The DNA for the CDR3 is TGCGCCAGCATGTTCATCGGCAGGTACACTGAAGCTTTCTTT. Translating it yields CASMFIGRYTEAFF.

This chain joins TRBV12-5 and TRBJ2-1, with TRBD2 matching over 13 bases. Germline-derived CDR1 and CDR2 are LGHNT and FRNRAP. Trimming cost V 4 bases and J 2 bases; bases outside gene matches: 8. CDR3 size: 18 residues. The CDR3 reads CASGSGLAGAGPYNEQFF. The CDR3 DNA reads TGTGCTAGTGGTTCCGGACTAGCGGGAGCCGGGCCCTACAATGAGCAGTTCTTC.

The rearrangement uses TRBV6-5 and TRBJ1-1; D is undetermined. The CDR3 is 15 amino acids. The V and J ends lost 0 bases and 0 bases respectively, with 8 bases between them. In germline, CDR1 is MNHEY, CDR2 SVGAGI. CDR3 DNA sequence: TGTGCCAGCAGTTACTCGCGCTTGATGAACACTGAAGCTTTCTTT. Its protein product is CASSYSRLMNTEAFF.